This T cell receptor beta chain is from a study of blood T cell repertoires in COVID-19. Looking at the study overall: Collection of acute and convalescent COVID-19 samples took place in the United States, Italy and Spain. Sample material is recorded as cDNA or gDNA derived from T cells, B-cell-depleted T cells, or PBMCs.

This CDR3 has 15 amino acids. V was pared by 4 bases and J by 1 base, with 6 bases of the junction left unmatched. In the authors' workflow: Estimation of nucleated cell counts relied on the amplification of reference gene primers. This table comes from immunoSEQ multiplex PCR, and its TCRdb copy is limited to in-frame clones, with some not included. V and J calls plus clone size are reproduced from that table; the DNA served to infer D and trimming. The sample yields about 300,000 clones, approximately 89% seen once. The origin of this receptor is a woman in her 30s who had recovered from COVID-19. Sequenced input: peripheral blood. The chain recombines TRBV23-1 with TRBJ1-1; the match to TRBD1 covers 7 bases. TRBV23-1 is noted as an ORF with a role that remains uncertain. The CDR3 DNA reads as TGCGCCAGCAGTCCAGAGACAGGGAGGAACACTGAAGCTTTCTTT. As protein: CASSPETGRNTEAFF.